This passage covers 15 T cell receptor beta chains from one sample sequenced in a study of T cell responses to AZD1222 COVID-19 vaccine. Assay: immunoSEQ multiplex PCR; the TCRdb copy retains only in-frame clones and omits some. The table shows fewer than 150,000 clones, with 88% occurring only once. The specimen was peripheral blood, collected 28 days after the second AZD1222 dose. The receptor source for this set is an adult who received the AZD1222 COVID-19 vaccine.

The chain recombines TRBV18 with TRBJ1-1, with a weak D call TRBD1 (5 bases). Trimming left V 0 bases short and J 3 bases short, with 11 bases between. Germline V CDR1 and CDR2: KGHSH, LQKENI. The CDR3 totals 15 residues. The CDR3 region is CASSPPQGRDTEAFF. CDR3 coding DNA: TGTGCCAGCTCACCACCTCAGGGAAGGGACACTGAAGCTTTCTTT.

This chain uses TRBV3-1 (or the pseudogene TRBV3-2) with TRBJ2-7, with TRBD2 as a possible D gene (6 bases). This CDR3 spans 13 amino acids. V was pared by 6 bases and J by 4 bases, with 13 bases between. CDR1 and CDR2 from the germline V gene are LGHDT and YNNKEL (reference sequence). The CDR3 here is CASRRDGEYEQYF. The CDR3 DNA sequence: TGTGCCAGCAGGCGGGACGGTGAATACGAGCAGTACTTC.

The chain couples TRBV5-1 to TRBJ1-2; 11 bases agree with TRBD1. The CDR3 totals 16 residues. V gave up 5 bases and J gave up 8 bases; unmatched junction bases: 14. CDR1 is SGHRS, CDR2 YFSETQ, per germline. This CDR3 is CASRPGTGGSWQGYTF. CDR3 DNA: TGCGCCAGCAGACCGGGGACAGGGGGGAGCTGGCAAGGCTACACCTTC.

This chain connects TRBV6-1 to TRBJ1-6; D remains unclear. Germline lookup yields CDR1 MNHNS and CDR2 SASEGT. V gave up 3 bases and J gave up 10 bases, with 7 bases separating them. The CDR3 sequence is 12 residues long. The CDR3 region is CASSDLDSPLHF. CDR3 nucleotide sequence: TGTGCCAGCAGTGATCTGGACTCACCCCTCCACTTT.

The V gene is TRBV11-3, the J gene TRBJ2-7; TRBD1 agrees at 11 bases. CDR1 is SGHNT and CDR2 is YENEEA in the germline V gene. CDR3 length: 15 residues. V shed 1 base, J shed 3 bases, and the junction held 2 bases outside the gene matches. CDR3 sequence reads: CASSLGTGGGYEQYF. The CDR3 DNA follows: TGTGCCAGCAGCTTAGGGACAGGGGGCGGCTACGAGCAGTACTTC. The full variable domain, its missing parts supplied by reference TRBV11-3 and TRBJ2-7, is EAGVVQSPRYKIIEKKQPVAFWCNPISGHNTLYWYLQNLGQGPELLIRYENEEAVDDSQLPKDRFSAERLKGVDSTLKIQPAELGDSAVYLCASSLGTGGGYEQYFGPGTRLTVT.

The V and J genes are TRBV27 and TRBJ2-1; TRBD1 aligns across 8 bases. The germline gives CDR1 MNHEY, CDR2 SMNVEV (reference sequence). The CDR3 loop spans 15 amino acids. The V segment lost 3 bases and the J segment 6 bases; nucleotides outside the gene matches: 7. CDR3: CASSLDREVFNEQFF. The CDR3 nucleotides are TGTGCCAGCAGTTTGGACAGGGAGGTCTTCAATGAGCAGTTCTTC.

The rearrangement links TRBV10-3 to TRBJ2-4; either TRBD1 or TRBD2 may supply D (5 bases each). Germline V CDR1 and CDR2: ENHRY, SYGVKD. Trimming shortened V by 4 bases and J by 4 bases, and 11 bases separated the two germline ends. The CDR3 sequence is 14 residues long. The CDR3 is CAISAGTGKNIQYF. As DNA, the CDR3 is TGTGCCATCAGTGCCGGGACGGGAAAAAACATTCAGTACTTC.

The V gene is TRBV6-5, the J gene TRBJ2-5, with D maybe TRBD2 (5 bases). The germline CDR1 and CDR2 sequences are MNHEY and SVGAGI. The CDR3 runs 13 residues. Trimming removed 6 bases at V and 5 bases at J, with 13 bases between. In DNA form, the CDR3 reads TGTGCCAGCAGGATGGTTGGCGGGGAGACCCAGTACTTC. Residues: CASRMVGGETQYF.

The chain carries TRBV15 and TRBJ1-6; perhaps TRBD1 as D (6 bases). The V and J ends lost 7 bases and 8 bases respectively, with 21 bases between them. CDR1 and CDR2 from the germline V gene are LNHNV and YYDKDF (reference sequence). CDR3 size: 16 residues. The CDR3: CATTSRWAGVHSPLHF. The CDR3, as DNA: TGTGCCACCACCTCCCGATGGGCAGGGGTTCATTCACCCCTCCACTTT.

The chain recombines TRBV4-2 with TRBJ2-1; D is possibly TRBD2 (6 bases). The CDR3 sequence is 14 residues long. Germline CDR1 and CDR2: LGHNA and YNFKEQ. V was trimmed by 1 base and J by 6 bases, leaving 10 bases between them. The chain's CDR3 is CASSQGDSGNEQFF. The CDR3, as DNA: TGTGCCAGCAGCCAAGGGGACTCCGGCAATGAGCAGTTCTTC.

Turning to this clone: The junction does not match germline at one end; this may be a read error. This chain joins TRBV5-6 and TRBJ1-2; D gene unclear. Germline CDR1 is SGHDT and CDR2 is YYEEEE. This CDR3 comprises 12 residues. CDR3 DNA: TGTGCCAGCAGCTCCGGGCCCCTTTTAGGCCGCTTC. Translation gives CASSSGPLLGRF. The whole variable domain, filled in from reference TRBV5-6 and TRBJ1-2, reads DAGVTQSPTHLIKTRGQQVTLRCSPKSGHDTVSWYQQALGQGPQFIFQYYEEEERQRGNFPDRFSGHQFPNYSSELNVNALLLGDSALYLCASSSGPLLGRFGSGTRLTVV.

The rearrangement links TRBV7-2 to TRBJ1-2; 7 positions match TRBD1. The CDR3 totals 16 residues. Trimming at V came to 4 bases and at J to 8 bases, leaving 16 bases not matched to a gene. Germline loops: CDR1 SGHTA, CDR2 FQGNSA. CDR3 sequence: CASSSSGQRSPGGYTF. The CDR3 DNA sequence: TGTGCCAGCAGCTCTTCGGGACAGAGAAGTCCGGGGGGCTACACCTTC.

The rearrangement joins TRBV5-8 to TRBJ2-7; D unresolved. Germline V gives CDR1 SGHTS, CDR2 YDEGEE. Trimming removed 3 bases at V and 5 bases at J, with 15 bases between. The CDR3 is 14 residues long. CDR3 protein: CASSYLITGDEQYF. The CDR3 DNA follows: TGTGCCAGCAGCTACCTTATCACGGGTGACGAGCAGTACTTC. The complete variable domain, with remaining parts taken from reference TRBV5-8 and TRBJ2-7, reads EAGVTQSPTHLIKTRGQQATLRCSPISGHTSVYWYQQALGLGLQFLLWYDEGEERNRGNFPPRFSGRQFPNYSSELNVNALELEDSALYLCASSYLITGDEQYFGPGTRLTVT.

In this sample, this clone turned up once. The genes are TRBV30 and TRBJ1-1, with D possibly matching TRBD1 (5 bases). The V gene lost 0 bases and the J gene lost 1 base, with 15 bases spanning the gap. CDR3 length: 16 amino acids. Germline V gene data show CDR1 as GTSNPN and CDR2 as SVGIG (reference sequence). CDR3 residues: CAWSVQRGGANTEAFF. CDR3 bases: TGTGCCTGGAGTGTCCAGCGGGGGGGAGCGAACACTGAAGCTTTCTTT.

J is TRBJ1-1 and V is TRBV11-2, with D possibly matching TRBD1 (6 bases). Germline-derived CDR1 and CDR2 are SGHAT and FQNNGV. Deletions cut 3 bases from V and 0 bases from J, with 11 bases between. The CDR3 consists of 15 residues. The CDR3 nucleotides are TGTGCCAGCAGCTTTCAGGGGAACATGAACACTGAAGCTTTCTTT. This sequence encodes CASSFQGNMNTEAFF.